This T cell receptor (beta chain) is drawn from a study of shared clonotypes between healthy human individuals. Generated by immunoSEQ multiplex PCR, the TCRdb table keeps only in-frame clones and is missing some. The sample includes approximately 2.4 million clones, under 97% of them seen just once. Regarding the study as a whole: Among donors, the sharing of clonotypes was expected to be influenced by sequencing depth. Naive CD4 clonotypes overlapped across a handful of donors at approximately 5.5%.

The CDR3 runs 15 residues. The ends lost 0 bases at V and 5 bases at J; junction bases unmatched: 7. CDR1 and CDR2 (germline): SGHRS, YFSETQ. Donors comprised healthy HIV-negative adults lacking recent acute infections or vaccinations. The sample holds one count of this clone. As yet, its antigen is unknown. The chain combines TRBV5-1 with TRBJ2-7, with 8 bases matching TRBD1. The specimen was naive CD4+ T cells sorted from blood. As for subset: CD45RA+ positively selected. The sequence was collected from a man aged 18 to 30 in good health. The CDR3 spells CASSLAGDRLHEQYF. CDR3 bases: TGCGCCAGCAGCTTGGCCGGGGACAGGCTCCACGAGCAGTACTTC.